A single sample is the source of the 9 T cell receptor beta chains below, sequenced in a study of blood T cell repertoires in COVID-19 (TCRdb year 2020). The library was made by the immunoSEQ multiplex PCR assay. Entries here come from immuneACCESS through TCRdb and include only in-frame sequences with V and J called. Some clones fail to appear in such tables; in the studies checked, an unresolved V gene covers under half of the shortfall, and the cause of the remainder is unknown. Across this sample there are 300,000 to 350,000 clones, with approximately 89% seen only once. The ten biggest clones cover around 5% of the sample. The specimen was PBMCs or T cells enriched from blood (not recorded which). All receptors derive from a young man who had recovered from COVID-19.

The V gene is TRBV5-1, the J gene TRBJ1-1, with D possibly matching TRBD1 (5 bases). This CDR3 has 13 amino acids. The germline V gene has CDR1 SGHRS and CDR2 YFSETQ. V lost 4 bases and J 1 base, leaving 8 bases between the germline ends. CDR3 coding DNA: TGCGCCAGCAGCATTACAGGGAACACTGAAGCTTTCTTT. Translated: CASSITGNTEAFF.

The chain is built from TRBV10-3 and TRBJ2-1, with TRBD1 matching 9 bases. Per germline, CDR1 ENHRY and CDR2 SYGVKD. CDR3 length: 17 residues. With V trimmed by 4 bases and J by 2 bases, 9 bases remained unmatched. The CDR3 here is CAISAAGTGYAYNEQFF. In nucleotides, the CDR3 is TGTGCCATCAGTGCGGCCGGGACAGGGTACGCCTACAATGAGCAGTTCTTC.

The chain joins TRBV28 to TRBJ2-7, with 9 bases lining up with TRBD1. J was trimmed by 5 bases and V by 11 bases; bases with no gene match: 16. Looked up from germline, CDR1 is MDHEN and CDR2 is SYDVKM. CDR3 size: 15 residues. The CDR3 coding sequence is TGTGCCTTAAAAGCGGGGACAGGGACCTTGGACGAGCAGTACTTC. Protein sequence: CALKAGTGTLDEQYF.

The chain links TRBV28 to TRBJ1-4; perhaps TRBD1 as D (6 bases). CDR1 and CDR2 from the germline V gene are MDHEN and SYDVKM. The germline V and J ends were trimmed by 4 bases and 7 bases, with 16 bases remaining between them. The CDR3 runs to 15 residues. The DNA for the CDR3 is TGTGCCAGCAGTTACCTCGGGGGGCAGGGTGAAAAACTGTTTTTT. Translating it yields CASSYLGGQGEKLFF.

CDR3 nucleotide sequence: TGCGCCAGCAGGCCTGAACAGGGCTCCTATGGCTACACCTTC. Amino acids: CASRPEQGSYGYTF. This chain links TRBV5-1 with TRBJ1-2; TRBD1 might be the D (6 bases). The CDR3 runs 14 residues. The germline V gene encodes CDR1 SGHRS and CDR2 YFSETQ. The V and J ends lost 5 bases and 4 bases respectively, with 15 bases between them. Filled out from reference TRBV5-1 and TRBJ1-2, the complete variable domain reads KAGVTQTPRYLIKTRGQQVTLSCSPISGHRSVSWYQQTPGQGLQFLFEYFSETQRNKGNFPGRFSGRQFSNSRSEMNVSTLELGDSALYLCASRPEQGSYGYTFGSGTRLTVV.

The J gene is TRBJ2-5, the V gene TRBV7-2; TRBD1 matches at 9 bases. The CDR3 totals 14 residues. V lost 3 bases, J lost 3 bases, and 2 bases stayed unmatched. Per germline, CDR1 SGHTA and CDR2 FQGNSA. CDR3 nucleotide sequence: TGTGCCAGCAGCTTCGACAGGGGGGAAGAGACCCAGTACTTC. Amino acids: CASSFDRGEETQYF.

The chain employs TRBV4-2 and TRBJ2-6; 9 positions agree with TRBD1. CDR3 length equals 15 residues. CDR1 is LGHNA and CDR2 is YNFKEQ in the germline V gene. V gave up 5 bases and J gave up 1 base; unmatched junction bases: 0. The CDR3 here is CASSGQGSGANVLTF. The CDR3 DNA follows: TGTGCCAGCAGCGGACAGGGGTCTGGGGCCAACGTCCTGACTTTC.

This chain uses TRBV18 with TRBJ2-7, with 8 nucleotides matching TRBD1. CDR1 KGHSH and CDR2 LQKENI come from the germline V gene. V shed 2 bases and J 6 bases; nucleotides not matched to a gene: 9. The CDR3 covers 15 residues. This CDR3 is CASSPGTGTPGEQYF. The CDR3 nucleotides are TGTGCCAGCTCACCAGGGACAGGAACCCCGGGCGAGCAGTACTTC.

This clone has just one count. The chain uses TRBV2 and TRBJ1-2; 8 bases line up with TRBD1. V dropped 5 bases and J dropped 4; count of bases not matched to a gene: 3. This CDR3 comprises 13 residues. Germline V gene sequence: CDR1 SNHLY, CDR2 FYNNEI. The CDR3 DNA reads as TGTGCCAGCAGTCTGGACAGGGCCTATGGCTACACCTTC. The encoded protein is CASSLDRAYGYTF.